A selection of T cell receptor beta chains follows, all from one sample in a study of shared clonotypes between healthy human individuals. Profiled with immunoSEQ multiplex PCR; TCRdb holds only in-frame clones, not every one. The top ten clones hold about 16% of a sample with roughly 300,000 clones, around nine tenths of them seen once. The sample was memory CD8+ T cells sorted from blood. These receptor sequences come from a man aged 18 to 29 in good health. Each CDR3 is given with its conserved first and last residue. Each record gives: CDR3 protein, CDR3 DNA, clone size, D gene, J gene, V gene. The D gene is left open where the match is weak. A row's size may be missing; if present it is once, few, many or a size class.

CDR3: CSARDWTEQYF
DNA: TGCAGTGCTAGAGATTGGACCGAGCAGTACTTC
size: -
D: -
J: TRBJ2-7
V: TRBV20-1

CDR3: CASSLRRPGNTIYF
DNA: TGTGCCAGCAGCTTACGACGGCCTGGAAACACCATATATTTT
size: -
D: -
J: TRBJ1-3
V: TRBV7-9

CDR3: CASSLLQYYEQYF
DNA: TGTGCCAGCAGCCTTCTACAGTATTACGAGCAGTACTTC
size: -
D: -
J: TRBJ2-7
V: TRBV6-5

CDR3: CASSTMSGITNYGYTF
DNA: TGTGCCAGCAGTACTATGTCGGGAATTACCAACTATGGCTACACCTTC
size: many
D: -
J: TRBJ1-2
V: TRBV27

CDR3: CASSLSGDSSEQYF
DNA: TGTGCCAGCAGTTTATCGGGGGACAGCTCCGAGCAGTACTTC
size: -
D: TRBD1
J: TRBJ2-7
V: TRBV27

CDR3: CASSPGAVKAFF
DNA: TGTGCCAGCAGTCCGGGGGCCGTCAAAGCTTTCTTT
size: -
D: -
J: TRBJ1-1
V: TRBV6-6

CDR3: CASSHWWTGPWEQYF
DNA: TGTGCCAGCAGCCACTGGTGGACAGGACCTTGGGAGCAGTACTTC
size: -
D: TRBD1
J: TRBJ2-7
V: TRBV7-9

CDR3: CASRETGLLGYTF
DNA: TGTGCCAGCAGGGAGACAGGGCTGCTTGGCTACACCTTC
size: once
D: TRBD1
J: TRBJ1-2
V: TRBV27

CDR3: CASSEGLVDNEQFF
DNA: TGTGCCAGCAGTGAGGGACTAGTAGACAATGAGCAGTTCTTC
size: -
D: TRBD2
J: TRBJ2-1
V: TRBV9

CDR3: CASSLSGDRFGNTIYF
DNA: TGCGCCAGCAGCTTGTCGGGGGACAGGTTTGGAAACACCATATATTTT
size: -
D: TRBD1
J: TRBJ1-3
V: TRBV5-1

CDR3: CASSQEKGQSGELFF
DNA: TGCGCCAGCAGCCAAGAAAAGGGACAGTCCGGGGAGCTGTTTTTT
size: once
D: TRBD1
J: TRBJ2-2
V: TRBV4-1

CDR3: CASSVGPGVNTEAFF
DNA: TGCGCCAGCAGCGTGGGCCCTGGGGTGAACACTGAAGCTTTCTTT
size: -
D: -
J: TRBJ1-1
V: TRBV5-1

CDR3: CASSYPIEGEVYEQYF
DNA: TGTGCCAGCAGTTACCCCATTGAAGGGGAAGTTTACGAGCAGTACTTC
size: -
D: -
J: TRBJ2-7
V: TRBV6-6

CDR3: CASSLGGQGRREQYF
DNA: TGTGCCAGCAGTTTAGGGGGCCAGGGGAGAAGGGAGCAGTACTTC
size: -
D: -
J: TRBJ2-7
V: TRBV27

CDR3: CASSGSLYEQFF
DNA: TGTGCCAGCAGCGGTAGTTTGTATGAGCAGTTCTTC
size: -
D: -
J: TRBJ2-1
V: TRBV5-4

CDR3: CASSLGPIEAFF
DNA: TGTGCCAGCAGCTTAGGTCCGATTGAAGCTTTCTTT
size: -
D: -
J: TRBJ1-1
V: TRBV7-9

CDR3: CASSQEGQGLRYEQYF
DNA: TGTGCCAGCAGCCAAGAAGGGCAAGGCTTACGCTACGAGCAGTACTTC
size: -
D: -
J: TRBJ2-7
V: TRBV4-2

CDR3: CASSEMGTGSTGELFF
DNA: TGTGCCAGCAGTGAAATGGGGACAGGGTCCACCGGGGAGCTGTTTTTT
size: -
D: TRBD1
J: TRBJ2-2
V: TRBV2

CDR3: CASSLMFSGTYEQYF
DNA: TGTGCCAGCAGCCTTATGTTTAGCGGAACCTACGAGCAGTACTTC
size: -
D: -
J: TRBJ2-7
V: TRBV7-6

CDR3: CASSEVIGTPNEKLFF
DNA: TGTGCCAGCAGTGAAGTTATAGGGACACCGAATGAAAAACTGTTTTTT
size: -
D: -
J: TRBJ1-4
V: TRBV6-1

CDR3: CASSHGQGGETQYF
DNA: TGTGCCAGCAGCCATGGACAGGGTGGTGAGACCCAGTACTTC
size: -
D: TRBD1
J: TRBJ2-5
V: TRBV11-2

CDR3: CASSVTGAQETQYF
DNA: TGTGCCAGCAGTGTAACAGGGGCCCAAGAGACCCAGTACTTC
size: -
D: TRBD1
J: TRBJ2-5
V: TRBV27

CDR3: CSVLGYEQYF
DNA: TGCAGCGTTTTGGGGTACGAGCAGTACTTC
size: -
D: -
J: TRBJ2-7
V: TRBV29-1

CDR3: CASSLFSREPIETQYF
DNA: TGTGCCAGCAGTTTATTTTCCAGGGAACCGATAGAGACCCAGTACTTC
size: once
D: -
J: TRBJ2-5
V: TRBV27

CDR3: CASSVREGGFSDTQYF
DNA: TGCGCCAGCAGTGTACGGGAGGGCGGTTTCTCGGATACGCAGTATTTT
size: -
D: TRBD2
J: TRBJ2-3
V: TRBV10-1

CDR3: CASSLWRSVTEAFF
DNA: TGTGCCAGCAGCTTGTGGCGCAGTGTTACTGAAGCTTTCTTT
size: -
D: -
J: TRBJ1-1
V: TRBV5-6

CDR3: CASSLGGTAYEQYF
DNA: TGTGCCAGCAGTTTAGGGGGGACGGCCTACGAGCAGTACTTC
size: once
D: -
J: TRBJ2-7
V: TRBV27

CDR3: CASSQDRQGLTEAFF
DNA: TGCGCCAGCAGCCAAGATCGACAGGGGTTGACTGAAGCTTTCTTT
size: -
D: TRBD1
J: TRBJ1-1
V: TRBV4-1

CDR3: CASAWSQYGYTF
DNA: TGTGCCAGCGCGTGGAGCCAGTATGGCTACACCTTC
size: -
D: -
J: TRBJ1-2
V: TRBV9

CDR3: CAISPGATLVEQYF
DNA: TGTGCCATCAGCCCCGGGGCCACCCTAGTCGAGCAGTACTTC
size: -
D: -
J: TRBJ2-7
V: TRBV10-3

CDR3: CASSLGARYQETQYF
DNA: TGTGCCAGCAGCTTAGGAGCTAGATACCAAGAGACCCAGTACTTC
size: -
D: -
J: TRBJ2-5
V: TRBV7-8

CDR3: CASSPWGQGVNTEAFF
DNA: TGTGCCAGCAGCCCTTGGGGACAGGGTGTGAACACTGAAGCTTTCTTT
size: few
D: TRBD1
J: TRBJ1-1
V: TRBV7-2

CDR3: CASSPTGPAEQYF
DNA: TGTGCCAGCAGCCCTACAGGGCCCGCAGAGCAGTACTTC
size: -
D: -
J: TRBJ2-7
V: TRBV7-9

CDR3: CASSLHEVPGRPQHF
DNA: TGTGCCAGCAGCCTACATGAGGTCCCGGGTAGGCCCCAGCATTTT
size: -
D: -
J: TRBJ1-5
V: TRBV5-6

CDR3: CASTTGDNYGYTF
DNA: TGTGCCAGCACCACAGGGGATAACTATGGCTACACCTTC
size: once
D: TRBD1
J: TRBJ1-2
V: TRBV5-6

CDR3: CASSLGYGNTIYF
DNA: TGTGCCAGCAGCTTAGGTTATGGAAACACCATATATTTT
size: -
D: -
J: TRBJ1-3
V: TRBV13

CDR3: CAISEIERGADTQYF
DNA: TGTGCCATCAGTGAGATTGAACGGGGCGCAGATACGCAGTATTTT
size: -
D: -
J: TRBJ2-3
V: TRBV10-3

CDR3: CASSQTGWVTPLHF
DNA: TGTGCCAGCAGTCAGACAGGGTGGGTGACACCCCTCCACTTT
size: -
D: TRBD1
J: TRBJ1-6
V: TRBV27

CDR3: CASRMTGGVNTEAFF
DNA: TGTGCCAGCAGAATGACAGGGGGAGTGAACACTGAAGCTTTCTTT
size: -
D: TRBD1
J: TRBJ1-1
V: TRBV28

CDR3: CASSGTVIDYTF
DNA: TGTGCCAGCAGTGGGACAGTTATTGACTACACCTTC
size: -
D: -
J: TRBJ1-2
V: TRBV2

CDR3: CASTNRTSNTEAFF
DNA: TGTGCCAGCACCAACAGGACTTCGAACACTGAAGCTTTCTTT
size: -
D: -
J: TRBJ1-1
V: TRBV7-9

CDR3: CASSVGQGEQYF
DNA: TGTGCCAGCAGCGTAGGTCAGGGCGAGCAGTACTTC
size: -
D: -
J: TRBJ2-7
V: TRBV9

CDR3: CASSWRGFNQETQYF
DNA: TGTGCCAGCAGCTGGAGAGGGTTTAACCAAGAGACCCAGTACTTC
size: many
D: -
J: TRBJ2-5
V: TRBV28

CDR3: CASSGQADTQYF
DNA: TGTGCCAGCTCAGGACAGGCAGATACGCAGTATTTT
size: -
D: TRBD1
J: TRBJ2-3
V: TRBV6-5

CDR3: CASSQDKGGGTGELFF
DNA: TGCGCCAGCAGCCAAGATAAGGGAGGGGGAACCGGGGAGCTGTTTTTT
size: once
D: -
J: TRBJ2-2
V: TRBV4-1

CDR3: CASSPKGQGEFGYTF
DNA: TGTGCCAGCAGCCCGAAGGGACAGGGGGAGTTTGGCTACACCTTC
size: -
D: TRBD1
J: TRBJ1-2
V: TRBV11-3

CDR3: CASSLGPSYEQYF
DNA: TGTGCCAGCAGTCTTGGGCCCTCCTACGAGCAGTACTTC
size: -
D: -
J: TRBJ2-7
V: TRBV27

CDR3: CASSLSGGRAYEQYF
DNA: TGTGCCAGCAGCTTAAGTGGCGGCAGGGCCTACGAGCAGTACTTC
size: -
D: -
J: TRBJ2-7
V: TRBV7-9

CDR3: CASSVTGEQPQHF
DNA: TGTGCCAGCAGCGTCACAGGGGAACAGCCCCAGCATTTT
size: -
D: TRBD1
J: TRBJ1-5
V: TRBV7-8

CDR3: CASSLGQGHTHF
DNA: TGTGCCAGCAGCTTGGGACAGGGTCACACTCACTTC
size: -
D: TRBD1
J: TRBJ2-7
V: TRBV5-6

CDR3: CASSLSGEYQETQYF
DNA: TGTGCCAGCAGTTTAAGCGGGGAGTACCAAGAGACCCAGTACTTC
size: -
D: TRBD2
J: TRBJ2-5
V: TRBV27

CDR3: CASRKPTDTQYF
DNA: TGTGCCAGCAGGAAGCCCACAGATACGCAGTATTTT
size: -
D: -
J: TRBJ2-3
V: TRBV2

CDR3: CASSSPGYNEQFF
DNA: TGTGCCAGCAGCTCCCCCGGGTACAATGAGCAGTTCTTC
size: -
D: -
J: TRBJ2-1
V: TRBV7-9

CDR3: CASSLVTANYGYTF
DNA: TGTGCCAGCAGCTTAGTTACAGCTAACTATGGCTACACCTTC
size: -
D: -
J: TRBJ1-2
V: TRBV7-9

CDR3: CASSTGLGETQYF
DNA: TGCGCCAGCAGCACAGGGCTTGGAGAGACCCAGTACTTC
size: -
D: -
J: TRBJ2-5
V: TRBV4-1